This T cell receptor (beta chain) was profiled in a study of blood T cell repertoires in COVID-19 (dated by TCRdb to about 2020). Study-wide context: Samples from collaborators originated in the United States, Italy and Spain and spanned both the acute and convalescent phases of COVID-19. The samples were drawn from two sources: the first 160 participants of the ongoing ImmuneRACE study, and over 950 subjects contributed by 6 global collaborators. HLA class I and class II types, where available, came from metadata supplied by the sample provider rather than from assay-based typing. The material from the prospective study consisted of cDNA or gDNA derived from T cells, B-cell-depleted T cells, or PBMCs. A de-identified subject ID, COVID-19 status, age in years and sex were almost always included in the sample metadata. The repertoires were released in a freely available public database intended as a resource for research on the immune response to SARS-CoV-2. The dataset comprised deeply sampled blood TCRbeta repertoires from subjects exposed to, actively infected with, or recovered from COVID-19. Summary of the overall study and its limitations: The amount of clinical and demographic metadata varied by source and participant and was provided uncurated.

Whole blood was collected in K2EDTA tubes by collaborating institutions according to the institutions' own protocols. For TCRbeta analysis, collaborators shipped samples in one of three forms: frozen whole blood, isolated PBMCs, or DNA extracted from either of those sample types. TCRbeta CDR3 regions were amplified from genomic DNA by means of the immunoSEQ Assay, a bias-controlled multiplex PCR. Processing in the source paper ran as follows. Within the assay, amplification of reference gene primers was used to estimate how many nucleated cells each sample contained. Sequence reads were collapsed and filtered to measure the absolute abundance of every unique TCRbeta CDR3 rearrangement. Productive Simpson clonality was computed per sample as the square root of Simpson's diversity index over productive rearrangements. TCRdb re-hosts the immuneACCESS table, in-frame sequences only. Its copies lack some clones; in the studies checked, an unresolved V gene accounts for under half of them, and the cause for the rest is not known. That table furnishes V, J and clone size, whereas the DNA furnished D and trimming. Counted in this sample were 25,000 to 35,000 clones; around 90% of them appeared once. The ten largest account for over 2% of the sample.

In regard to this clone: No cognate antigen has been identified for it. It has no much larger one-base neighbor in the sample; base qualities were not kept.

Trimming removed 1 base from V and 3 bases from J, leaving 7 bases between the germline ends. Reading from cysteine to phenylalanine, the CDR3 counts 13 amino acids. The read is trimmed to its CDR3 DNA, 39 bases read in frame from base 1. The germline V gene (reference sequence) supplies CDR1 SGHAT and CDR2 FQDESV. The sequenced sample consisted of peripheral blood. The clonotype originates from a man aged 50-60 years with active COVID-19. The sequence joins TRBV11-1 to TRBJ2-7; the D gene identity is not certain. The nucleotides read TGTGCCAGCAGCTTAGGCAGATACTACGAGCAGTACTTC. It translates to CASSLGRYYEQYF. With the rest looked up from the reference TRBV11-1 and TRBJ2-7 genes rather than sequenced, the full variable domain is EAEVAQSPRYKITEKSQAVAFWCDPISGHATLYWYRQILGQGPELLVQFQDESVVDDSQLPKDRFSAERLKGVDSTLKIQPAELGDSAMYLCASSLGRYYEQYFGPGTRLTVT.